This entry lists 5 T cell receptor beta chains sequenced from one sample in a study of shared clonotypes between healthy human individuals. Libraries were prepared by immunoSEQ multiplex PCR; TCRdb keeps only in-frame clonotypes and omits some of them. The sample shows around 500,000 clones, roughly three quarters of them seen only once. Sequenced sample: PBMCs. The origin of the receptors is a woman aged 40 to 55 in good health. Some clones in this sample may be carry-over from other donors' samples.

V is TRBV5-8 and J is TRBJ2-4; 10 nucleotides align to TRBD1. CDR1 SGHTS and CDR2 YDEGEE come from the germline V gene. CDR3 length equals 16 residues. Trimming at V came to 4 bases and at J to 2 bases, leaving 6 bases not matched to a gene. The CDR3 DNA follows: TGTGCCAGCAGCCGTGGGACAGGGGCTACCAAAAACATTCAGTACTTC. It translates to CASSRGTGATKNIQYF.

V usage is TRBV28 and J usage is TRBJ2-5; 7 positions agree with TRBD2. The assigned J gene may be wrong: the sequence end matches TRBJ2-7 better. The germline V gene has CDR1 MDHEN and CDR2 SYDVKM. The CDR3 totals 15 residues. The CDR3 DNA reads TGTGCCAGCAGTTTATCGGCGGGGGAGGCCCTCGAGCAGTACTTC. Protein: CASSLSAGEALEQYF.

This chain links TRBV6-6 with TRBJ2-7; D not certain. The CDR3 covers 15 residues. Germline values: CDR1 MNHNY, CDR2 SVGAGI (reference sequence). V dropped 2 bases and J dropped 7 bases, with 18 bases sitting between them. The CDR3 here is CASSYRADTKGEQYF. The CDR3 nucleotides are TGTGCCAGCAGTTACCGGGCAGATACTAAAGGGGAGCAGTACTTC.

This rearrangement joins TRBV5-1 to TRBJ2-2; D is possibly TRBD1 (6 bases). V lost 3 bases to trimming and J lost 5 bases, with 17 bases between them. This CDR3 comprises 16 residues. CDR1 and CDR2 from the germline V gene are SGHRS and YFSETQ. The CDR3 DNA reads TGCGCCAGCAGCTCGGCTGACCAGGGGATGACCGGGGAGCTGTTTTTT. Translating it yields CASSSADQGMTGELFF.

The CDR3 DNA follows: TGTGCCAGCAGCCCCAGTGGCAGGATCACTGAAGCTTTCTTT. Translation gives CASSPSGRITEAFF. The chain has TRBV7-3 and TRBJ1-1; no definite D call. Germline lookup yields CDR1 SGHTA and CDR2 FQGTGA. The CDR3 consists of 14 residues. V was trimmed by 5 bases and J by 4 bases, leaving 14 bases between them.